This T cell receptor beta chain stems from a study of blood T cell repertoires in COVID-19. Germline V CDR1 and CDR2: MGHDK, SYGVNS. The CDR3 is made up of 16 amino acids. The V gene end was trimmed by 4 bases and the J gene end by 2 bases; junction bases not matched to a gene: 8. Measured with immunoSEQ multiplex PCR; TCRdb has only the in-frame clones, and not every one. The profile covers about 260,000 clones, with 87% appearing a single time and 2.2% taken by the ten largest. The source is a woman aged 50 to 65 who had recovered from COVID-19. Material for sequencing was peripheral blood. This chain joins TRBV25-1 and TRBJ2-3, with 8 bases aligning to TRBD1. DNA of the CDR3: TGTGCCAGCAGTGCCTTTCAGGGGGCCTCCACAGATACGCAGTATTTT. It is translated as CASSAFQGASTDTQYF.